This TCR beta chain was identified in a study of read filtering for tumor transcriptome and immune sequencing. Study findings and constraints: The sorted CD138-negative fraction was a mixed bone marrow immune population, not purified T cells.

Molecular barcoded adaptors covering alpha/delta and beta/gamma chains were used on approximately 400 ng RNA. TCRdb re-analysed the reads in MiXCR, keeping a single row per CDR3 protein. This table holds roughly 90,000 distinct CDR3 sequences, roughly an eighth found once. This clonotype was detected ten times or more. Its target is unknown. The CDR3 has 14 residues. Germline V gene data show CDR1 as SGHKS and CDR2 as YYEKEE (reference sequence). V dropped 4 bases and J dropped 6; count of bases not matched to a gene: 7. The receptor comes from a donor at least 40 years old with multiple myeloma. The chain has TRBV5-5 and TRBJ2-1, with 7 bases aligning to TRBD1. The source material was a population of CD138-negative cells sorted from bone marrow. This CDR3 is CASSGKGAANEQFF. The CDR3, as DNA: TGTGCCAGCAGCGGGAAGGGGGCGGCCAATGAGCAGTTCTTC.